What follows are 12 T cell receptor beta chains derived from one specimen sequenced in a study of blood T cell repertoires in COVID-19. The assay was immunoSEQ multiplex PCR, and TCRdb's table has in-frame clones only and misses some. The profile shows 70,000 to 95,000 clones, around 90% of them singletons. Sequencing was done on a sample of peripheral blood. The receptors come from a woman of 80 years or more with active COVID-19.

The chain combines TRBV21-1 with TRBJ2-7; the table calls TRBD1, which could not be checked here. TRBV21-1 is noted as a pseudogene. This CDR3 is 10 amino acids long. The CDR3 reads CASSLRQSYF. CDR3 coding DNA: TGTGCCAGCAGCCTGCGACAGTCGTACTTC.

Concerning this clone: The same CDR3 arises from other DNA sequences in this sample as well. The V call is TRBV2, the J call TRBJ2-3; 10 bases fit TRBD1. The V and J ends lost 6 bases and 1 base, in that order; junction bases with no gene match: 1. The CDR3 runs 14 residues. Germline V gene sequence: CDR1 SNHLY, CDR2 FYNNEI. CDR3 nucleotide sequence: TGTGCCAGCAGCGGACAGGGGGGCACAGATACGCAGTATTTT. Translating it yields CASSGQGGTDTQYF.

This clone appeared a few times. The chain joins TRBV28 to TRBJ1-2, with D possibly matching TRBD1 (5 bases). CDR1 is MDHEN and CDR2 is SYDVKM in the germline V gene. This CDR3 has 13 residues. Trimming removed 1 base from V and 8 bases from J, with 11 bases in between. CDR3 amino acids: CASSLSRGGGYTF. The CDR3 DNA sequence: TGTGCCAGCAGTTTATCACGGGGGGGAGGCTACACCTTC.

The genes are TRBV7-9 and TRBJ2-5; D is ambiguous. This CDR3 contains 12 residues. V lost 11 bases, J lost 5 bases, and 15 bases lay in between. Germline lookup yields CDR1 SEHNR and CDR2 FQNEAQ (reference sequence). The DNA for the CDR3 is TGTGCCGGAGAGGTCCTAGGTGAGACCCAGTACTTC. As protein: CAGEVLGETQYF.

This clone came up a few times. The gene calls are TRBV4-1 and TRBJ2-7, with 10 bases fitting TRBD2. The CDR3 runs to 17 residues. CDR1 and CDR2 (germline): MGHRA, YSYEKL. J gave up 3 bases and V 1 base, and 9 bases lay outside the gene matches. CDR3 loop: CASSQGPWTSGYYEQYF. The DNA for the CDR3 is TGCGCCAGCAGCCAAGGACCATGGACTAGCGGTTACTACGAGCAGTACTTC.

The chain recombines TRBV5-5 with TRBJ1-3; a weak D match, TRBD1 (5 bases). Trimming took off 4 bases at V and 0 bases at J, with 14 bases between the two ends. The germline gives CDR1 SGHKS, CDR2 YYEKEE (reference sequence). This CDR3 spans 16 amino acids. The chain's CDR3 is CASSAGGTTSGNTIYF. The CDR3, as DNA: TGTGCCAGCAGCGCTGGGGGGACGACCTCTGGAAACACCATATATTTT.

V and J are TRBV11-1 and TRBJ2-2; maybe TRBD2 (6 bases). The ends were cut back, 3 bases at V and 5 bases at J, with 13 bases in the middle. The length of the CDR3 is 15 residues. Germline CDR1 and CDR2: SGHAT and FQDESV (reference sequence). CDR3 nucleotide sequence: TGTGCCAGCAGCTTTGTGGTAGGGAGGACCGGGGAGCTGTTTTTT. Its protein product is CASSFVVGRTGELFF. Complete variable domain (other parts from reference TRBV11-1 and TRBJ2-2): EAEVAQSPRYKITEKSQAVAFWCDPISGHATLYWYRQILGQGPELLVQFQDESVVDDSQLPKDRFSAERLKGVDSTLKIQPAELGDSAMYLCASSFVVGRTGELFFGEGSRLTVL.

The chain combines TRBV20-1 with TRBJ1-2, with D possibly being TRBD1 (6 bases). From germline, CDR1 is DFQATT and CDR2 SNEGSKA (reference sequence). The CDR3 is 14 amino acids. The V end lost 3 bases, the J end lost 6 bases, and 17 bases lay between the germline ends. In DNA form, the CDR3 reads TGCAGTGCTAGTGCCCTGGGGGGGGCGGATGGCTACACCTTC. Its translation: CSASALGGADGYTF.

V is TRBV28 and J is TRBJ2-2, with TRBD1 matching 7 bases. V trimming: 6 bases; J trimming: 1 base; junction bases outside the gene matches: 5. From germline, CDR1 is MDHEN and CDR2 SYDVKM. This CDR3 is built from 15 residues. CDR3 sequence: CASRTRTGNTGELFF. For the CDR3, the DNA is TGTGCCAGCAGGACCCGGACAGGGAACACCGGGGAGCTGTTTTTT.

The chain links TRBV4-2 to TRBJ2-2; 7 nucleotides align to TRBD2. This CDR3 spans 14 amino acids. Trimming cost V 4 bases and J 1 base; bases outside gene matches: 0. Germline values: CDR1 LGHNA, CDR2 YNFKEQ. CDR3: CASSLAGNTGELFF. In DNA, the CDR3 is TGTGCCAGCAGCCTAGCGGGGAACACCGGGGAGCTGTTTTTT.

This chain uses TRBV5-1 with TRBJ1-6; the D gene is possibly TRBD1 (5 bases). The CDR3 length is 14 residues. Germline V CDR1 and CDR2: SGHRS, YFSETQ. V was cut by 4 bases and J by 1 base, with 6 bases left in between. The CDR3 reads CASSRGSYNSPLHF. DNA for the CDR3: TGCGCCAGCAGCAGGGGTTCCTATAATTCACCCCTCCACTTT.

The chain has TRBV4-2 and TRBJ2-1, with D possibly matching TRBD2 (5 bases). V lost 6 bases and J lost 8, with 14 bases in between. Germline V gene data show CDR1 as LGHNA and CDR2 as YNFKEQ. The CDR3 sequence is 13 residues long. CDR3 loop: CASSRNTRDEQFF. The CDR3 DNA reads as TGTGCCAGCAGTCGAAACACGAGGGATGAGCAGTTCTTC.